This record looks at one TCR beta chain sequence and its context. The identical CDR3 is also encoded by other nucleotide sequences in the sample. This entry is derived from a study of cytotoxic CD8 clonotypes in ibrutinib-treated CLL. Study-wide context: The taking of response samples occurred after a median approximately twelve months of treatment, with a range of 6 to 36.

TCRdb's copy holds only in-frame clones and misses some; the assay was immunoSEQ multiplex PCR. The sample lists roughly 160,000 clones, under 90% occurring once. The ends lost 4 bases at V and 5 bases at J; junction bases unmatched: 4. CDR1 is SGHTS and CDR2 is YDEGEE in the germline V gene. CDR3 length: 14 residues. The receptor was isolated from a human donor with chronic lymphocytic leukemia. This material consisted of PBMCs, taken after 24 months of ibrutinib treatment. The chain links TRBV5-8 to TRBJ1-1; 11 bases agree with TRBD1. The CDR3 bases are TGTGCCAGCAGCCGCGGGACAGGGGGGACTGAAGCTTTCTTT. It is translated as CASSRGTGGTEAFF.